A selection of T cell receptor beta chains follows, all from one sample in a study of technical replicates of blood from a handful of donors. The assay was immunoSEQ multiplex PCR, and TCRdb's table has in-frame clones only and misses some. This table has under 75,000 clones, around 93% appearing once. Material: PBMCs. The receptors originated from a human donor in good health. Some clones in this sample may be carry-over from other donors' samples. The CDR3 runs from the conserved cysteine through the conserved F or W. D genes are given only for firm matches. The size field is filled for only some rows; it gives once, few, many or a size class.

TRBV14	-	TRBJ1-1	-	TGTGCCAGCAGCCCCGTCTGGGGCTTGGACACTGAAGCTTTCTTT	CASSPVWGLDTEAFF
TRBV4-1	TRBD2	TRBJ2-2	-	TGCGCCAGCAGACGCGGGGGTTACACCGGGGAGCTGTTTTTT	CASRRGGYTGELFF
TRBV29-1	TRBD2	TRBJ2-3	once	TGCAGCACAAGGACTAGCGGGACGGAGAGGGATACGCAGTATTTT	CSTRTSGTERDTQYF
TRBV2	TRBD2	TRBJ2-5	-	TGTGCCAGCAGTGAAGCGCCCACTAGCGGGAAAGAGACCCAGTACTTC	CASSEAPTSGKETQYF
TRBV5-6	TRBD2	TRBJ2-2	-	TGTGCCAGCAGGACTAGCGGGAACACCGGGGAGCTGTTTTTT	CASRTSGNTGELFF
TRBV7-2	TRBD2	TRBJ2-1	-	TGTGCCAGCAGCTTAGCCGGGACTAGCGTTCGTGAGCAGTTCTTC	CASSLAGTSVREQFF
TRBV20-1	-	TRBJ1-1	-	TGCAGTGCGGGGGGGAACACTGAAGCTTTCTTT	CSAGGNTEAFF
TRBV7-6	TRBD2	TRBJ2-7	-	TGTGCCAGCAGCTTGACTAGCGGGGTCAACGAGCAGTACTTC	CASSLTSGVNEQYF
TRBV5-6	-	TRBJ1-2	-	TGTGCCAGCAGCTTGTTAGGGGTGGCGGACTATGGCTACACCTTC	CASSLLGVADYGYTF
TRBV18	-	TRBJ2-1	-	TGTGCCAGCTCACCACGAGCTCAGGGGTATTACAATGAGCAGTTCTTC	CASSPRAQGYYNEQFF
TRBV6-1	-	TRBJ1-1	-	TGTGCCAGCAGTAGCGAAGGGGGGGTTTACACTGAAGCTTTCTTT	CASSSEGGVYTEAFF
TRBV30	-	TRBJ1-2	once	TGTGCCTGGAGTGTATCTGAGGTTGCGGGCTATGGCTACACCTTC	CAWSVSEVAGYGYTF
TRBV9	-	TRBJ2-1	-	TGTGCCAGCAGCAACGCGGGACTGCCCCGCCAGTTCTTC	CASSNAGLPRQFF
TRBV6-5	TRBD2	TRBJ2-1	-	TGTGCCAGCAGAACGGGACTAGGGCGACATGAGCAGTTCTTC	CASRTGLGRHEQFF
TRBV29-1	TRBD1	TRBJ1-1	-	TGCAGCTCTACTGGGACAGGGGTTTGGAACACTGAAGCTTTCTTT	CSSTGTGVWNTEAFF
TRBV13	-	TRBJ2-5	-	TGTGCCAGCAGCTTATCAGGGGTTGTGAAGACCCAGTACTTC	CASSLSGVVKTQYF
TRBV5-5	TRBD1	TRBJ1-1	-	TGTGCCAGCAGCCGCCTAGGACAGGGGGCTGAAGCTTTCTTT	CASSRLGQGAEAFF
TRBV6-5	-	TRBJ1-1	-	TGTGCCAGCAGTAGAGGGGGTCCAGCTTTCTTT	CASSRGGPAFF
TRBV7-3	-	TRBJ2-5	-	TGTGCCAGCAGTTTAGGAGTGTCAGAGACCCAGTACTTC	CASSLGVSETQYF
TRBV2	-	TRBJ1-4	-	TGTGCCAGCAGTACCCCACGTGCAGGGCCCGTGACTAATGAAAAACTGTTTTTT	CASSTPRAGPVTNEKLFF
TRBV2	-	TRBJ1-2	-	TGTGCCACCAAACAGGAGATAACTAACTATGGCTACACCTTC	CATKQEITNYGYTF
TRBV30	TRBD1	TRBJ2-7	-	TGTGCCTGGACGACAGGGCCCAGCAATCGGCAGTACTTC	CAWTTGPSNRQYF
TRBV15	-	TRBJ1-1	once	TGTGCCACCAGCAGAGATGGCAGGAACACTGAAGCTTTCTTT	CATSRDGRNTEAFF
TRBV4-2	-	TRBJ1-2	-	TGTGCCAGCAGCCAAGACTTGTGGCGGGGGGAAGGGTATGGCTACACCTTC	CASSQDLWRGEGYGYTF
TRBV7-9	TRBD2	TRBJ2-5	many	TGTGCCAGCAGCTTGCCCGTGGGGCGGGGGGCCCAAGAGACCCAGTACTTC	CASSLPVGRGAQETQYF
TRBV7-3	TRBD1	TRBJ2-7	few	TGTGCCAGCAGCCACAGGGGAGACGAGCAGTACTTC	CASSHRGDEQYF
TRBV14	-	TRBJ1-1	-	TGTGCCAGCAGCCAAGATAACAGGCCTTACACTGAAGCTTTCTTT	CASSQDNRPYTEAFF
TRBV20-1	TRBD2	TRBJ2-7	-	TGCAGTGCTAGCACAACCGGGACTATCTTCTTC	CSASTTGTIFF
TRBV30	-	TRBJ2-6	-	TGTGCCTGGAGCGTGGGGGGGCTCTCTGGGGCCAACGTCCTGACTTTC	CAWSVGGLSGANVLTF
TRBV28	-	TRBJ2-3	-	TGTGCCAGCAGTTCACTAGGGGGGGCAGATACGCAGTATTTT	CASSSLGGADTQYF
TRBV9	-	TRBJ1-1	-	TGTGCCAGCAGCGTAGAGGGGGACACTGAAGCTTTCTTT	CASSVEGDTEAFF
TRBV12-5	TRBD2	TRBJ2-3	-	TGTGCTAGTGGTCTCGGGGGGAAGGGAGATACGCAGTATTTT	CASGLGGKGDTQYF
TRBV5-5	-	TRBJ2-2	-	TGTGCCAGCAGCTTGGCCCAGATAAACACCGGGGAGCTGTTTTTT	CASSLAQINTGELFF
TRBV7-2	TRBD2	TRBJ2-5	-	TGTGCCAGCAGCCGACTAGCCCAAGAGACCCAGTACTTC	CASSRLAQETQYF
TRBV6-6	TRBD1	TRBJ1-4	-	TGTGCCAGCAGTAGGGACAGTAAGGTAGCAAAACTGTTTTTT	CASSRDSKVAKLFF
TRBV15	-	TRBJ2-7	-	TGTGCCACCAGCAGGCCCGGTGGGAGCGAGCAGTACTTC	CATSRPGGSEQYF
TRBV4-1	TRBD1	TRBJ2-3	-	TGCGCCAGCAGCCAAGATTCGGGACAGGCCCTTAGGGATACGCAGTATTTT	CASSQDSGQALRDTQYF
TRBV10-3	-	TRBJ1-3	-	TGTGCCATCGGGGACAAATTCTCTGGAAACACCATATATTTT	CAIGDKFSGNTIYF
TRBV6-6	TRBD1	TRBJ2-3	many	TGTGCCAGCAGTCCAGGGACAGGGGGCTTGGATACGCAGTATTTT	CASSPGTGGLDTQYF
TRBV5-6	-	TRBJ1-5	-	TGTGCCAGCAGCTTGGGGCAGGTTAGCAATCAGCCCCAGCATTTT	CASSLGQVSNQPQHF
TRBV28	TRBD1	TRBJ2-7	-	TGTGCCAGCAGTATAGAGGGGGCCGGCTCCTACGAGCAGTACTTC	CASSIEGAGSYEQYF
TRBV20-1	-	TRBJ2-5	-	TGCAGTGCTAGAGATTCGGGGACCCAGTACTTC	CSARDSGTQYF
TRBV5-4	TRBD1	TRBJ1-2	-	TGTGCCAGCAGCCCCGGGACAGGGGAGTATGGCTACACCTTC	CASSPGTGEYGYTF
TRBV4-3	TRBD1	TRBJ1-2	-	TGCGCCAGCAGCCAAGCTCCGGGGACAGTAGCTAACTATGGCTACACCTTC	CASSQAPGTVANYGYTF